This entry concerns a single T cell receptor beta chain. The data belong to a study of beta chain features in type 1 diabetes. Looking at the study overall: Sorted cells from all samples, numbering about 100,000,000, were examined.

CD45RO/CCR7/CD25/CD127/CD95/CD27 separated CD4+ naive, central memory, regulatory and stem cell-like memory cells by sorting. The CDR3 totals 13 residues. The V end was cut by 0 bases, the J end by 8 bases, with 8 bases between. Germline lookup yields CDR1 MNHNY and CDR2 SVGAGI (reference sequence). The isolated RNA, all of it, was reverse transcribed, so expressed TCRB transcripts were what got sequenced. Generated by immunoSEQ multiplex PCR, the TCRdb table keeps only in-frame clones and is missing some. The sample has about 620,000 clones, less than 20% seen once. The rearrangement joins TRBV6-6 to TRBJ2-1; D remains ambiguous. Input material: naive CD4+ T cells from blood. This receptor was obtained from a man between 18 and 35 years old in good health. This CDR3 is CASSYSIPYEQFF. The CDR3 region has the DNA TGTGCCAGCAGTTACTCGATTCCCTATGAGCAGTTCTTC.